This T cell receptor beta chain was captured in a study of ipilimumab plus nivolumab after autologous stem cell transplantation. Trimming left V 2 bases short and J 7 bases short, with 6 bases between. The germline V gene has CDR1 GTSNPN and CDR2 SVGIG (reference sequence). CDR3 length equals 11 residues. TCRdb's copy holds only in-frame clones and misses some; the assay was immunoSEQ multiplex PCR. Altogether 8,500 to 11,000 clones are present, around 73% being singletons, with the ten largest covering about 8%. The specimen was PBMCs, collected in a trial of ipilimumab plus nivolumab as post-transplant consolidation. This TCR was recovered from a male donor with diffuse large B-cell lymphoma. This chain links TRBV30 with TRBJ2-1; D may correspond to TRBD1 or TRBD2 (5 bases each). DNA for the CDR3: TGTGCCTGGAGTTGGGGGAATGAGCAGTTCTTC. Its translation: CAWSWGNEQFF.